The 30 T cell receptor beta chains below all came from one sample that was sequenced in a study of beta chain features in type 1 diabetes. Findings of the study overall: Among patients with Type 1 diabetes, TCRB CDR3s were moderately but significantly shorter in every one of the four CD4+ subsets.

The entirety of the isolated RNA underwent reverse transcription, so expressed TCRB transcripts were sequenced. The assay was immunoSEQ multiplex PCR, and TCRdb's table has in-frame clones only and misses some. Of 300,000 to 450,000 clones in the sample, about 12% are singletons; the top ten hold 0.0095% to 0.012%. These receptors' targets are unknown. The sequenced sample was naive CD4+ T cells from blood. The receptors were sampled from a young woman with type 1 diabetes.

The chain couples TRBV7-2 to TRBJ2-3, with D unclear. Per the germline V gene, CDR1 is SGHTA and CDR2 is FQGNSA. V was pared by 6 bases and J by 0 bases, with 7 bases between. The CDR3 is 13 residues long. CDR3 nucleotides: TGTGCCAGCAGGTCCTCTAGCACAGATACGCAGTATTTT. The encoded protein is CASRSSSTDTQYF.

The chain carries TRBV19 and TRBJ2-1, with TRBD2 matching 11 bases. Germline trimming cut 4 bases from V and 9 bases from J; bases unmatched to any gene: 8. The CDR3 loop spans 15 amino acids. Germline V CDR1 and CDR2: LNHDA, SQIVND (reference sequence). CDR3 protein: CASSNSGGDTFEQFF. Here the CDR3 DNA reads TGTGCCAGTAGTAATAGCGGGGGGGATACTTTTGAGCAGTTCTTC.

The chain links TRBV11-2 to TRBJ2-4; weak D call: TRBD1 (5 bases). Germline V gene data show CDR1 as SGHAT and CDR2 as FQNNGV. The V and J ends lost 3 bases and 5 bases respectively, with 17 bases between them. The CDR3 is 16 amino acids. CDR3 sequence: CASSFSPQGPENIQYF. In DNA form, the CDR3 reads TGTGCCAGCAGCTTCAGCCCTCAGGGCCCTGAAAACATTCAGTACTTC.

The sample holds a few counts of this clone. The CDR3, as DNA: TGTGCCAGCTCACCCACCAGGGCCCAAGAGACCCAGTACTTC. Translated: CASSPTRAQETQYF. The chain has TRBV18 and TRBJ2-5; possible D gene TRBD1, 5 bases. Per the germline V gene, CDR1 is KGHSH and CDR2 is LQKENI. This CDR3 is 14 amino acids long. With 3 bases removed from V and 1 base from J, the gap between germline ends came to 9 bases.

The chain joins TRBV9 to TRBJ2-1; 10 bases are a match to TRBD2. Germline V lookup: CDR1 SGDLS, CDR2 YYNGEE. The CDR3 has 15 residues. Losses at the gene ends were 0 bases for V and 8 bases for J; bases not matched to a gene: 5. The CDR3 DNA reads as TGTGCCAGCAGCGTAGGCCTAGCGGGAGAGTATGAGCAGTTCTTC. This gives the protein CASSVGLAGEYEQFF.

The CDR3 nucleotides read TGTGCCAGCAGCCTTATCGGGGGTGGCTACACCTTC. Protein: CASSLIGGGYTF. The J gene is TRBJ1-2, the V gene TRBV7-8; D may be TRBD1 (5 bases). The V gene's germline CDR1 is SGHVS and CDR2 FQNEAQ. Trimming stripped 5 bases from V and 7 bases from J, with 11 bases between. The CDR3 runs 12 residues.

The gene calls are TRBV7-2 and TRBJ2-3; D gene ambiguous. The CDR3 length is 13 residues. The germline V gene encodes CDR1 SGHTA and CDR2 FQGNSA. Between the trimmed V and J ends, which lost 4 bases and 2 bases, there was a span of 7 bases. CDR3 amino acids: CASSSHPTDTQYF. Here the CDR3 DNA reads TGTGCCAGCAGCTCCCATCCCACAGATACGCAGTATTTT. Based on the CDR3 plus reference TRBV7-2 and TRBJ2-3, the full variable domain is GAGVSQSPSNKVTEKGKDVELRCDPISGHTALYWYRQSLGQGLEFLIYFQGNSAPDKSGLPSDRFSAERTGGSVSTLTIQRTQQEDSAVYLCASSSHPTDTQYFGPGTRLTVL.

This clone was observed a few times. The V and J genes are TRBV29-1 and TRBJ2-5; TRBD2 agrees at 13 bases. The CDR3 extends over 15 amino acids. J gave up 4 bases and V 7 bases, and 9 bases lay outside the gene matches. From germline, CDR1 is SQVTM and CDR2 ANQGSEA. CDR3: CSARAGTSGAETQYF. The DNA of the CDR3 is TGCAGCGCCCGTGCCGGGACTAGCGGGGCAGAGACCCAGTACTTC. The full variable domain, with the rest looked up from reference TRBV29-1 and TRBJ2-5, is SAVISQKPSRDICQRGTSLTIQCQVDSQVTMMFWYRQQPGQSLTLIATANQGSEATYESGFVIDKFPISRPNLTFSTLTVSNMSPEDSSIYLCSARAGTSGAETQYFGPGTRLLVL.

In this sample, this clone turned up a few times. The chain uses TRBV6-6 and TRBJ2-7; 12 bases agree with TRBD2. The V gene's germline CDR1 is MNHNY and CDR2 SVGAGI (reference sequence). This CDR3 spans 16 amino acids. V lost 4 bases to trimming and J lost 9 bases; unmatched junction nucleotides: 13. Here the CDR3 reads CASSFSTSGRPFGQYF. The CDR3 DNA reads TGTGCCAGCAGTTTCTCGACTAGCGGGAGACCTTTCGGGCAGTACTTC.

This clone appeared a few times. CDR3: CASKLASEADTQYF. The CDR3 nucleotides read TGCGCCAGCAAGCTGGCTAGCGAGGCAGATACGCAGTATTTT. This chain links TRBV5-1 with TRBJ2-3, with D maybe TRBD2 (6 bases). Germline V gene data show CDR1 as SGHRS and CDR2 as YFSETQ. The CDR3 is 14 residues long. V was shortened by 6 bases and J by 4 bases, with 15 bases between the two germline ends.

V usage is TRBV7-9 and J usage is TRBJ2-4, with D hard to call. The CDR3 has 17 residues. V was cut by 5 bases and J by 2 bases, with 19 bases left in between. Looked up from germline, CDR1 is SEHNR and CDR2 is FQNEAQ (reference sequence). This CDR3 is CASSLGVFRLSKNIQYF. In nucleotides, the CDR3 is TGTGCCAGCAGCCTTGGAGTCTTTCGGCTCTCCAAAAACATTCAGTACTTC.

CDR3 DNA sequence: TGTGCCAGTAGTGGCGGCAGGACAGGGAGCTCCTACGAGCAGTACTTC. This translates into CASSGGRTGSSYEQYF. The chain recombines TRBV19 with TRBJ2-7; 8 nucleotides align to TRBD1. CDR3 length equals 16 residues. V shed 5 bases and J 0 bases; nucleotides not matched to a gene: 9. Germline CDR1 reads LNHDA; CDR2 reads SQIVND (reference sequence).

This rearrangement joins TRBV29-1 to TRBJ1-1; TRBD1 agrees at 7 bases. CDR3 size: 12 residues. Germline loops: CDR1 SQVTM, CDR2 ANQGSEA. V was pared by 6 bases and J by 2 bases, with 3 bases of the junction left unmatched. The CDR3 DNA reads TGCAGCGTAGGGGGCTTCAACACTGAAGCTTTCTTT. It codes for CSVGGFNTEAFF.

The chain recombines TRBV28 with TRBJ2-1; 13 bases line up with TRBD2. The CDR3 consists of 15 residues. Trimming removed 6 bases from V and 10 bases from J; junction bases left unmatched: 9. The V gene's germline CDR1 is MDHEN and CDR2 SYDVKM. CDR3 region: CASSQLAGGPREQFF. Written as DNA, the CDR3 is TGTGCCAGCAGCCAACTAGCGGGAGGGCCCCGGGAGCAGTTCTTC.

The genes are TRBV5-1 and TRBJ1-1; possibly TRBD1 for D (6 bases). Germline V gene sequence: CDR1 SGHRS, CDR2 YFSETQ. Trimming left V 4 bases short and J 7 bases short, with 14 bases between. The CDR3 is 13 amino acids. Written as DNA, the CDR3 is TGCGCCAGCAGCGGAGGACAGAAGGGTGAAGCTTTCTTT. Its protein product is CASSGGQKGEAFF.

V gene TRBV29-1 combines with J gene TRBJ2-1; D unclear. CDR3 length: 14 residues. The V end lost 7 bases, the J end lost 0 bases, and 13 bases lay between the germline ends. The germline V gene encodes CDR1 SQVTM and CDR2 ANQGSEA. CDR3 nucleotides: TGCAGCGCCCGAACAGAAAGCTCCTACAATGAGCAGTTCTTC. Protein product: CSARTESSYNEQFF.

The chain carries TRBV9 and TRBJ1-1; the D is unclear. Trimming took 7 bases from V and 1 from J, leaving 11 bases between them. The germline V gene has CDR1 SGDLS and CDR2 YYNGEE. The CDR3 has 13 residues. The CDR3 here is CASAAFKNTEAFF. Written as DNA, the CDR3 is TGTGCCAGCGCGGCCTTCAAGAACACTGAAGCTTTCTTT.

The chain employs TRBV29-1 and TRBJ1-1, with 7 bases that match TRBD1. The V gene's germline CDR1 is SQVTM and CDR2 ANQGSEA. The CDR3 runs to 14 residues. V shed 5 bases, J shed 1 base, and the junction held 7 bases outside the gene matches. CDR3 residues: CSVPDRTANTEAFF. CDR3 nucleotides: TGCAGCGTTCCGGACAGGACCGCGAACACTGAAGCTTTCTTT.

This clone was counted a few times. This chain links TRBV4-1 with TRBJ2-1; weak D call: TRBD1 (6 bases). CDR1 and CDR2 from the germline V gene are MGHRA and YSYEKL. Trimming shortened V by 4 bases and J by 6 bases, and 13 bases separated the two germline ends. The CDR3 loop spans 14 amino acids. The CDR3 bases are TGCGCCAGCAGCCTAGTGACAGGACCCAATGAGCAGTTCTTC. Translating it yields CASSLVTGPNEQFF.

This clone was observed a handful of times. The chain employs TRBV29-1 and TRBJ2-2; a weak D match, TRBD2 (5 bases). The V gene's germline CDR1 is SQVTM and CDR2 ANQGSEA. The CDR3 contains 15 residues. Deletions cut 4 bases from V and 3 bases from J, with 15 bases between. The CDR3 sequence is CSVVPGNGYTGELFF. CDR3 nucleotide sequence: TGCAGCGTTGTTCCGGGGAATGGGTACACCGGGGAGCTGTTTTTT.

This clone turned up a few times. This chain uses TRBV7-2 with TRBJ1-5; TRBD1 agrees at 7 bases. This CDR3 region has 14 residues. V was clipped by 5 bases and J by 4 bases; unmatched bases: 5. The germline V gene has CDR1 SGHTA and CDR2 FQGNSA. CDR3 loop: CASSPGTANQPQHF. CDR3 sequence (DNA): TGTGCCAGCAGCCCCGGGACAGCTAATCAGCCCCAGCATTTT.

There are a few counts of this clone. The CDR3 spells CAWSLIPSGLYEQYF. DNA of the CDR3: TGTGCCTGGAGTCTGATCCCTAGCGGCCTCTACGAGCAGTACTTC. The V call is TRBV30, the J call TRBJ2-7, with TRBD2 identical over 7 bases. The CDR3 is made up of 15 amino acids. Germline lookup yields CDR1 GTSNPN and CDR2 SVGIG (reference sequence). With 2 bases clipped from V and 3 bases from J, the junction kept 10 bases outside the gene matches.

This clone appeared a few times. This sequence joins TRBV13 and TRBJ2-1; D not resolved. Germline CDR1 reads PRHDT; CDR2 reads FYEKMQ (reference sequence). The germline V and J ends were trimmed by 5 bases and 8 bases, with 16 bases remaining between them. This CDR3 is built from 14 residues. The CDR3 protein is CASSLPAVRDEQFF. CDR3 nucleotide sequence: TGTGCCAGCAGCCTCCCCGCCGTCCGGGATGAGCAGTTCTTC.

A few counts support this clone. The V gene is TRBV4-2, the J gene TRBJ2-7, with TRBD2 as a possible D gene (5 bases). The V gene lost 4 bases and the J gene lost 5 bases, with 12 bases spanning the gap. Germline V lookup: CDR1 LGHNA, CDR2 YNFKEQ. The CDR3 is made up of 13 amino acids. Here the CDR3 reads CASSPRVGDEQYF. The CDR3 DNA follows: TGTGCCAGCAGCCCCCGAGTCGGGGACGAGCAGTACTTC.

The V call is TRBV21-1, the J call TRBJ2-7; the DNA was not compared with TRBD1, the D call given in the table. TRBV21-1 is described as a pseudogene. CDR3 length equals 13 residues. In DNA form, the CDR3 reads TGTGCCAGCAGCCCGCGGACAGAATTAGAGCAGTACTTC. Translated, it gives CASSPRTELEQYF.

This clone was detected only a few times. The chain couples TRBV4-2 to TRBJ2-6, with D tentatively TRBD2 (5 bases). The CDR3 is 18 residues long. The ends were cut back, 0 bases at V and 0 bases at J, with 12 bases in the middle. Germline V lookup: CDR1 LGHNA, CDR2 YNFKEQ. The CDR3 DNA follows: TGTGCCAGCAGCCAAGAACGGGGATGGGGCTCTGGGGCCAACGTCCTGACTTTC. It specifies CASSQERGWGSGANVLTF.

The chain has TRBV11-2 and TRBJ2-3, with 10 bases matching TRBD1. Germline V gene lookup returns CDR1 SGHAT and CDR2 FQNNGV. Losses at the gene ends were 1 base for V and 4 bases for J; bases not matched to a gene: 5. There are 16 residues in the CDR3. CDR3 sequence reads: CASSLAGTGVADTQYF. Written as DNA, the CDR3 is TGTGCCAGCAGCTTAGCGGGGACAGGGGTAGCAGATACGCAGTATTTT.

This clone was seen once. The chain links TRBV14 to TRBJ2-1, with 9 bases lining up with TRBD2. The CDR3 runs to 14 residues. J was trimmed by 8 bases and V by 6 bases; bases with no gene match: 8. Germline V gene sequence: CDR1 SGHDN, CDR2 FVKESK. In DNA, the CDR3 is TGTGCCAGCAGGGTTAGCGGGAGTATATATGAGCAGTTCTTC. Amino acid sequence: CASRVSGSIYEQFF.

The chain carries TRBV11-2 and TRBJ1-2, with TRBD1 matching over 12 bases. The CDR3 spans 16 residues. With 5 bases clipped from V and 6 bases from J, the junction kept 10 bases outside the gene matches. Germline V lookup: CDR1 SGHAT, CDR2 FQNNGV. The CDR3, as DNA: TGTGCCAGCAGCGGACCCGGGACAGGGGGCAAGAATGGCTACACCTTC. The encoded protein is CASSGPGTGGKNGYTF.

The CDR3 DNA reads as TGTGCCAGCAGCATTAATACAGGGGCCTACGAGCAGTACTTC. Translating gives CASSINTGAYEQYF. The chain joins TRBV7-2 to TRBJ2-7; 7 bases fit TRBD1. Germline V CDR1 and CDR2: SGHTA, FQGNSA. V dropped 5 bases and J dropped 2; count of bases not matched to a gene: 6. CDR3 length: 14 amino acids. The complete variable domain, with remaining parts taken from reference TRBV7-2 and TRBJ2-7, reads GAGVSQSPSNKVTEKGKDVELRCDPISGHTALYWYRQSLGQGLEFLIYFQGNSAPDKSGLPSDRFSAERTGGSVSTLTIQRTQQEDSAVYLCASSINTGAYEQYFGPGTRLTVT.